The next 9 T cell receptor beta chains were all read from a single sample in a study of blood T cell repertoires in COVID-19. Here immunoSEQ multiplex PCR was the method, and the copy in TCRdb shows in-frame clones only, minus some. The table lists approximately 220,000 clones, about nine tenths of them singletons. Sample: PBMCs or T cells enriched from blood (not recorded which). These receptors were taken from a woman aged 25 to 45 who had recovered from COVID-19.

The rearrangement uses TRBV7-2 and TRBJ1-3; 8 bases are shared with TRBD1. The V and J ends lost 5 bases and 3 bases, in that order; junction bases with no gene match: 3. The CDR3 runs 14 residues. Germline-derived CDR1 and CDR2 are SGHTA and FQGNSA. The CDR3 region is CASSPDRVGNTIYF. As DNA, the CDR3 is TGTGCCAGCAGCCCGGACAGGGTTGGAAACACCATATATTTT.

V is TRBV18 and J is TRBJ1-1, with 7 positions matching TRBD1. CDR1 KGHSH and CDR2 LQKENI come from the germline V gene. This CDR3 comprises 17 residues. J gave up 1 base and V 1 base, and 9 bases lay outside the gene matches. CDR3 residues: CASSPRGRGSGNTEAFF. In nucleotides, the CDR3 is TGTGCCAGCTCACCACGGGGCAGGGGGTCCGGGAACACTGAAGCTTTCTTT.

Comments on this clone: One end of the junction does not line up with germline, which may come from a read error. The chain uses TRBV10-3 and TRBJ1-1, with 8 bases aligning to TRBD1. The CDR3 sequence is 12 residues long. In germline, CDR1 is ENHRY, CDR2 SYGVKD. CDR3 loop: CATRQGNTEASF. As DNA, the CDR3 is TGTGCCACCCGACAGGGGAACACTGAAGCTTCCTTT.

The V call is TRBV11-2, the J call TRBJ2-1, with D uncertain. V lost 3 bases, J lost 8 bases, and 5 bases lay in between. The CDR3 is 11 residues long. Germline V CDR1 and CDR2: SGHAT, FQNNGV. The CDR3 DNA reads TGTGCCAGCAGCTTCTATTATGAGCAGTTCTTC. Translating it yields CASSFYYEQFF.

This clone showed up just once. The gene calls are TRBV3-1 (or the pseudogene TRBV3-2) and TRBJ1-2; D uncertain. CDR1 and CDR2 (germline): LGHDT, YNNKEL (reference sequence). V lost 1 base to trimming and J lost 2 bases, with 14 bases between them. This CDR3 region has 16 residues. CDR3 region: CASSQGMKTLNYGYTF. CDR3 nucleotides: TGTGCCAGCAGCCAAGGGATGAAGACACTCAACTATGGCTACACCTTC.

J is TRBJ1-2 and V is TRBV29-1, with 7 bases lining up with TRBD1. Germline CDR1 SQVTM, CDR2 ANQGSEA. J was trimmed by 4 bases and V by 4 bases; bases with no gene match: 0. The CDR3 runs 11 residues. In nucleotides, the CDR3 is TGCAGCGTTGGGGACAGCTATGGCTACACCTTC. Protein: CSVGDSYGYTF.

This clone was picked up one time. In nucleotides, the CDR3 is TGTGCCAGCTCTCCTACAGGGACAGGAGGGACCGGGGAGCTGTTTTTT. This translates into CASSPTGTGGTGELFF. The chain links TRBV27 to TRBJ2-2, with 8 bases that match TRBD1. Trimming took 8 bases from V and 5 from J; bases not matched to a gene: 13. The CDR3 has 16 amino acids. Germline-derived CDR1 and CDR2 are MNHEY and SMNVEV (reference sequence).

The rearrangement joins TRBV7-9 to TRBJ2-3; 10 nucleotides line up with TRBD1. V trimming: 6 bases; J trimming: 0 bases; junction bases outside the gene matches: 3. Germline loops: CDR1 SEHNR, CDR2 FQNEAQ (reference sequence). The CDR3 totals 15 residues. CDR3 coding DNA: TGTGCCAGCAGGGGGGACAGGGGAAGCACAGATACGCAGTATTTT. This codes for CASRGDRGSTDTQYF. Based on the CDR3 plus reference TRBV7-9 and TRBJ2-3, the full variable domain is DTGVSQNPRHKITKRGQNVTFRCDPISEHNRLYWYRQTLGQGPEFLTYFQNEAQLEKSRLLSDRFSAERPKGSFSTLEIQRTEQGDSAMYLCASRGDRGSTDTQYFGPGTRLTVL.

The genes are TRBV7-9 and TRBJ1-5; 9 bases are shared with TRBD1. The CDR3 is made up of 16 amino acids. The germline gives CDR1 SEHNR, CDR2 FQNEAQ (reference sequence). V shed 1 base, J shed 5 bases, and the junction held 6 bases outside the gene matches. CDR3 sequence (DNA): TGTGCCAGCAGCTTAGATACAGGGGGCGGTTATCAGCCCCAGCATTTT. Translating gives CASSLDTGGGYQPQHF. Using reference TRBV7-9 and TRBJ1-5 for the parts outside the CDR3, the full variable domain is DTGVSQNPRHKITKRGQNVTFRCDPISEHNRLYWYRQTLGQGPEFLTYFQNEAQLEKSRLLSDRFSAERPKGSFSTLEIQRTEQGDSAMYLCASSLDTGGGYQPQHFGDGTRLSIL.